Below, 29 T cell receptor beta chains from the same sample are listed, as sequenced in a study of cytomegalovirus exposure and HLA in healthy donors. Researchers ran the PCR with 60 Vbeta and 13 Jbeta primers. Clones were sequenced by immunoSEQ multiplex PCR, and TCRdb holds only the in-frame ones, with some missing. Among about 210,000 clones listed, roughly 79% were seen once. The source material was PBMCs. These receptors came from a male donor in good health and CMV-seronegative.

This clone was counted only a few times. The chain uses TRBV7-9 and TRBJ2-3; 9 nucleotides line up with TRBD2. Trimming removed 5 bases from V and 4 bases from J; junction bases left unmatched: 13. CDR3 size: 17 residues. The V gene's germline CDR1 is SEHNR and CDR2 FQNEAQ (reference sequence). As DNA, the CDR3 is TGTGCCAGCAGCGCTGGCCCCCTAGCGGGACTCTCAGATACGCAGTATTTT. This gives the protein CASSAGPLAGLSDTQYF.

This chain uses TRBV19 with TRBJ1-2; 9 bases align to TRBD1. CDR3 length equals 14 residues. Trimming at V came to 5 bases and at J to 7 bases, leaving 8 bases not matched to a gene. Germline lookup yields CDR1 LNHDA and CDR2 SQIVND (reference sequence). As DNA, the CDR3 is TGTGCCAGTAGTCCTCCGGGACAGGGCTTTGGCTACACCTTC. Translating gives CASSPPGQGFGYTF.

The chain joins TRBV11-2 to TRBJ2-1; D might be TRBD2 (6 bases). The CDR3 extends over 13 amino acids. Deletions cut 4 bases from V and 6 bases from J, with 10 bases between. The germline V gene has CDR1 SGHAT and CDR2 FQNNGV. CDR3 in amino acids: CASSSERVNEQFF. CDR3 bases: TGTGCCAGCAGCTCAGAGCGGGTCAATGAGCAGTTCTTC.

The V and J genes are TRBV6-4 and TRBJ1-4; D ambiguous. V lost 3 bases, J lost 8 bases, and 13 bases lay in between. The CDR3 totals 14 residues. CDR1 is MRHNA and CDR2 is SNTAGT in the germline V gene. CDR3: CASSEREVSEKLFF. As DNA, the CDR3 is TGTGCCAGCAGTGAAAGAGAAGTTAGCGAAAAACTGTTTTTT.

This clone showed up just a few times. The J gene is TRBJ2-7, the V gene TRBV7-2, with 9 positions matching TRBD1. This CDR3 is 14 amino acids long. Germline CDR1 reads SGHTA; CDR2 reads FQGNSA. The ends lost 1 base at V and 3 bases at J; junction bases unmatched: 1. The CDR3 spells CASSLETGGYEQYF. In DNA, the CDR3 is TGTGCCAGCAGCTTAGAGACAGGGGGCTACGAGCAGTACTTC.

The chain links TRBV19 to TRBJ1-5; no firm D call. The CDR3 consists of 10 residues. Trimming shortened V by 9 bases and J by 7 bases, and 7 bases separated the two germline ends. The germline V gene encodes CDR1 LNHDA and CDR2 SQIVND (reference sequence). DNA of the CDR3: TGTGCCAGGTTACGGCAGCCCCAGCATTTT. Amino acids: CARLRQPQHF. Complete variable domain (other parts from reference TRBV19 and TRBJ1-5): DGGITQSPKYLFRKEGQNVTLSCEQNLNHDAMYWYRQDPGQGLRLIYYSQIVNDFQKGDIAEGYSVSREKKESFPLTVTSAQKNPTAFYLCARLRQPQHFGDGTRLSIL.

The V gene is TRBV7-8, the J gene TRBJ1-5, with a possible D match to TRBD1 (5 bases). Germline CDR1 and CDR2: SGHVS and FQNEAQ. V lost 0 bases and J lost 5, with 8 bases in between. This CDR3 contains 14 residues. In DNA form, the CDR3 reads TGTGCCAGCAGCTTAGCGCGCAGGGATCAGCCCCAGCATTTT. It encodes CASSLARRDQPQHF.

The chain links TRBV5-1 to TRBJ1-2, with D uncertain. This CDR3 is 13 amino acids long. The ends were cut back, 2 bases at V and 7 bases at J, with 12 bases in the middle. CDR1 and CDR2 from the germline V gene are SGHRS and YFSETQ. CDR3 amino acids: CASSLPGVLGYTF. The CDR3, as DNA: TGCGCCAGCAGCTTACCGGGAGTTCTTGGCTACACCTTC.

In regard to this clone: An end of the junction does not agree with germline; a read error may underlie this. The gene calls are TRBV7-9 and TRBJ2-5; 10 bases are shared with TRBD2. Germline CDR1 SEHNR, CDR2 FQNEAQ (reference sequence). The CDR3 sequence is 16 residues long. The CDR3 region has the DNA TGTTCCAGCAGCTTTATCAGCGGGGGGGATAAAGAGACCCAGTACTTC. This translates into CSSSFISGGDKETQYF. Supplemented by reference TRBV7-9 and TRBJ2-5, the full variable domain reads DTGVSQNPRHKITKRGQNVTFRCDPISEHNRLYWYRQTLGQGPEFLTYFQNEAQLEKSRLLSDRFSAERPKGSFSTLEIQRTEQGDSAMYLCSSSFISGGDKETQYFGPGTRLLVL.

V gene TRBV6-5 combines with J gene TRBJ2-3, with 9 bases lining up with TRBD1. This CDR3 is 15 amino acids long. Trimming removed 5 bases from V and 1 base from J; junction bases left unmatched: 4. CDR1 and CDR2 (germline): MNHEY, SVGAGI. The CDR3 here is CASSGRTGGTDTQYF. Here the CDR3 DNA reads TGTGCCAGCAGTGGGCGGACAGGGGGCACAGATACGCAGTATTTT.

This clone was counted only a few times. This chain joins TRBV19 and TRBJ2-2; TRBD1 might be the D (6 bases). The ends were cut back, 5 bases at V and 8 bases at J, with 12 bases in the middle. Germline values: CDR1 LNHDA, CDR2 SQIVND (reference sequence). The CDR3 contains 13 residues. CDR3 region: CASSFFRGGELFF. CDR3 sequence (DNA): TGTGCCAGTAGTTTCTTCAGGGGAGGGGAGCTGTTTTTT.

The chain carries TRBV18 and TRBJ1-1; possible D gene TRBD1, 5 bases. The CDR3 loop spans 14 amino acids. Between the trimmed V and J ends, which lost 2 bases and 6 bases, there was a span of 13 bases. The germline gives CDR1 KGHSH, CDR2 LQKENI. This chain's CDR3 is CASSPKGRGSEAFF. The CDR3 DNA reads TGTGCCAGCTCACCAAAGGGGAGGGGCTCTGAAGCTTTCTTT.

This chain connects TRBV5-6 to TRBJ2-1; no definite D call. Germline V gene lookup returns CDR1 SGHDT and CDR2 YYEEEE. V gave up 4 bases and J gave up 4 bases, with 6 bases separating them. This CDR3 is 12 amino acids long. The CDR3 nucleotides read TGTGCCAGCAGCCTTCGTTACAATGAGCAGTTCTTC. Translating it yields CASSLRYNEQFF.

The chain uses TRBV18 and TRBJ2-2, with D possibly TRBD1 on 5 matching bases. The CDR3 loop spans 15 amino acids. CDR1 KGHSH and CDR2 LQKENI come from the germline V gene. The germline V and J ends were trimmed by 3 bases and 2 bases, with 10 bases remaining between them. This CDR3 reads CASSPETDNTGELFF. CDR3 nucleotide sequence: TGTGCCAGCTCACCGGAGACAGATAACACCGGGGAGCTGTTTTTT.

This clone was counted a single time. The J gene is TRBJ1-4, the V gene TRBV27; 7 bases line up with TRBD1. V gave up 6 bases and J gave up 5 bases; unmatched junction bases: 6. The germline V gene has CDR1 MNHEY and CDR2 SMNVEV (reference sequence). CDR3 length: 14 amino acids. The CDR3 coding sequence is TGTGCCAGCAGCCGACAGGGCCTAAATGAAAAACTGTTTTTT. Encoded protein: CASSRQGLNEKLFF. Looking up the rest from reference TRBV27 and TRBJ1-4 gives the full variable domain: EAQVTQNPRYLITVTGKKLTVTCSQNMNHEYMSWYRQDPGLGLRQIYYSMNVEVTDKGDVPEGYKVSRKEKRNFPLILESPSPNQTSLYFCASSRQGLNEKLFFGSGTQLSVL.

This rearrangement joins TRBV19 to TRBJ2-7, with 10 nucleotides matching TRBD2. The germline V gene encodes CDR1 LNHDA and CDR2 SQIVND (reference sequence). The CDR3 runs 15 residues. Trimming cost V 1 base and J 3 bases; bases outside gene matches: 3. DNA of the CDR3: TGTGCCAGTAGTATAGTACTAGCGGGGCTCTACGAGCAGTACTTC. Amino acid sequence: CASSIVLAGLYEQYF. The whole variable domain, remainder taken from reference TRBV19 and TRBJ2-7, is DGGITQSPKYLFRKEGQNVTLSCEQNLNHDAMYWYRQDPGQGLRLIYYSQIVNDFQKGDIAEGYSVSREKKESFPLTVTSAQKNPTAFYLCASSIVLAGLYEQYFGPGTRLTVT.

V gene TRBV27 combines with J gene TRBJ2-7; 8 bases line up with TRBD1. CDR1 is MNHEY and CDR2 is SMNVEV in the germline V gene (reference sequence). V shed 4 bases, J shed 6 bases, and the junction held 5 bases outside the gene matches. This CDR3 has 13 amino acids. CDR3 coding DNA: TGTGCCAGCAGTTGGACAGGGACCGGCGAGCAGTACTTC. This translates into CASSWTGTGEQYF.

The V and J genes are TRBV4-2 and TRBJ2-3; 8 nucleotides align to TRBD2. V was pared by 2 bases and J by 1 base, with 5 bases of the junction left unmatched. Germline CDR1 is LGHNA and CDR2 is YNFKEQ. The length of the CDR3 is 16 residues. The CDR3 DNA is TGTGCCAGCAGCCAATGGGGAGCGGGAGGCACAGATACGCAGTATTTT. Its protein product is CASSQWGAGGTDTQYF.

The CDR3 bases are TGTGCCAGCAGCCCCCTCGCGGGAGGGCTTGGAGATACGCAGTATTTT. This sequence encodes CASSPLAGGLGDTQYF. The chain links TRBV2 to TRBJ2-3, with 9 bases identical to TRBD2. From germline, CDR1 is SNHLY and CDR2 FYNNEI. CDR3 size: 16 residues. V was pared by 6 bases and J by 5 bases, with 12 bases of the junction left unmatched.

This chain uses TRBV4-2 with TRBJ1-2, with 8 positions matching TRBD1. The CDR3 covers 15 residues. The germline CDR1 and CDR2 sequences are LGHNA and YNFKEQ. Unmatched junction bases numbered 7, after V lost 4 bases and J lost 3 bases. CDR3 coding DNA: TGTGCCAGCAGCCGCGACAGGGGAGTTGACTATGGCTACACCTTC. Translation gives CASSRDRGVDYGYTF.

This clone was detected only once. The J gene is TRBJ2-1, the V gene TRBV15, with TRBD2 identical over 8 bases. The CDR3 consists of 15 residues. The germline gives CDR1 LNHNV, CDR2 YYDKDF (reference sequence). V lost 1 base to trimming and J lost 7 bases; unmatched junction nucleotides: 6. Here the CDR3 DNA reads TGTGCCACCAGCAGAGGTGCCGGGGGGGAGAATGAGCAGTTCTTC. This sequence encodes CATSRGAGGENEQFF.

The genes are TRBV28 and TRBJ1-2; 7 bases map to TRBD1. The CDR3 spans 16 residues. Germline CDR1 MDHEN, CDR2 SYDVKM. J gave up 5 bases and V 5 bases, and 14 bases lay outside the gene matches. The CDR3 DNA reads TGTGCCAGCAGTGGGGTCGGACAGGAGTGGGCTTATGGCTACACCTTC. This encodes CASSGVGQEWAYGYTF.

V gene TRBV28 combines with J gene TRBJ1-2; weak D call: TRBD1 (5 bases). This CDR3 contains 14 residues. Between the trimmed V and J ends, which lost 1 base and 8 bases, there was a span of 14 bases. The V gene's germline CDR1 is MDHEN and CDR2 SYDVKM. CDR3 residues: CASSLSITGHGYTF. DNA of the CDR3: TGTGCCAGCAGTTTATCTATCACAGGTCACGGCTACACCTTC.

The rearrangement joins TRBV4-2 to TRBJ1-2, with a possible D match to TRBD1 (5 bases). This CDR3 is built from 15 residues. CDR1 is LGHNA, CDR2 YNFKEQ, per germline. The V end lost 4 bases, the J end lost 3 bases, and 15 bases lay between the germline ends. As DNA, the CDR3 is TGTGCCAGCAGCCGAGACCAGAAAGGGGACTATGGCTACACCTTC. Amino acid sequence: CASSRDQKGDYGYTF.

This chain connects TRBV18 to TRBJ1-1, with 9 positions matching TRBD1. The V segment lost 2 bases and the J segment 2 bases; nucleotides outside the gene matches: 9. Per the germline V gene, CDR1 is KGHSH and CDR2 is LQKENI. The CDR3 consists of 17 residues. The CDR3 region has the DNA TGTGCCAGCTCACCAAGGACAACGGGACAGGGCAACACTGAAGCTTTCTTT. Residues: CASSPRTTGQGNTEAFF.

The chain recombines TRBV27 with TRBJ1-5; D not resolved. V lost 2 bases and J lost 6, with 11 bases in between. Germline values: CDR1 MNHEY, CDR2 SMNVEV (reference sequence). This CDR3 spans 14 amino acids. CDR3 loop: CASSLNPGVQPQHF. CDR3 nucleotide sequence: TGTGCCAGCAGTTTAAACCCGGGTGTTCAGCCCCAGCATTTT.

The V and J genes are TRBV6-6 and TRBJ2-1, with 13 bases fitting TRBD2. With V trimmed by 6 bases and J by 10 bases, 12 bases remained unmatched. Germline values: CDR1 MNHNY, CDR2 SVGAGI (reference sequence). The CDR3 loop spans 16 amino acids. CDR3 sequence reads: CASRITSGRAMREQFF. The CDR3 region has the DNA TGTGCCAGCAGGATAACTAGCGGGAGGGCCATGAGGGAGCAGTTCTTC.

The chain employs TRBV6-1 and TRBJ1-2, with D perhaps matching TRBD1 (6 bases). The CDR3 is 15 residues long. Germline loops: CDR1 MNHNS, CDR2 SASEGT. Trimming took 2 bases from V and 4 from J, leaving 14 bases between them. CDR3: CASSEWTARAYGYTF. CDR3 bases: TGTGCCAGCAGTGAATGGACAGCCCGCGCCTATGGCTACACCTTC.

Here the CDR3 reads CASSVAASSGGAPDTQYF. In DNA, the CDR3 is TGTGCCAGCAGCGTAGCAGCTTCTAGCGGGGGGGCCCCAGATACGCAGTATTTT. The gene calls are TRBV9 and TRBJ2-3, with 12 positions matching TRBD2. Germline trimming cut 0 bases from V and 4 bases from J; bases unmatched to any gene: 9. CDR1 is SGDLS, CDR2 YYNGEE, per germline. The CDR3 is 18 amino acids. The variable domain in full, with the rest retrieved from reference TRBV9 and TRBJ2-3, is DSGVTQTPKHLITATGQRVTLRCSPRSGDLSVYWYQQSLDQGLQFLIQYYNGEERAKGNILERFSAQQFPDLHSELNLSSLELGDSALYFCASSVAASSGGAPDTQYFGPGTRLTVL.